This TCR beta chain was identified during a study of cytomegalovirus exposure and HLA in healthy donors. Study results and limitations: There were around 160 TCR beta chains listed as cytomegalovirus-associated. With later analysis, a missense DCLRE1C variant became linked to TCR beta V- and J-gene trimming. Most TCR beta V segments were productive about 90% or about 30% of the time in an earlier analysis. Owing to their indistinguishability, certain V segments, notably TRBV6-2 and TRBV6-3, were excluded.

PCR used 60 Vbeta primers and 13 Jbeta primers. Sequenced by immunoSEQ multiplex PCR; TCRdb stores in-frame clones only, minus some. Among some 160,000 clones, about 84% were seen once, and the ten largest hold approximately 1.2%. Germline V lookup: CDR1 SGHKS, CDR2 YYEKEE (reference sequence). This CDR3 contains 17 residues. V lost 4 bases to trimming and J lost 0 bases; unmatched junction nucleotides: 12. Notes on this clone: Its antigen is not identified.

This clonotype was sampled from a man aged 45 to 65 in good health and CMV-seropositive. Material for sequencing was PBMCs. The J gene is TRBJ1-1, the V gene TRBV5-5; 7 positions agree with TRBD1. This CDR3 reads CASSPRQGTLMNTEAFF. DNA for the CDR3: TGTGCCAGCAGCCCGAGACAGGGAACCCTCATGAACACTGAAGCTTTCTTT.